The clone carrying this T cell receptor (beta chain) was seen ten or more times. This entry comes from a study of human T cells and chemical hapten exposure. Trimming pared 1 base from V and 10 bases from J, leaving 13 bases between. The CDR3 sequence is 13 residues long. Germline V lookup: CDR1 SGHTA, CDR2 FQGNSA. For the library, individual cDNA molecules each received unique molecular identifiers. Authors' analysis steps: TCR counts had a median of around 94,000 per sample and spanned roughly 20,000 to 690,600. TCRdb analysed the RACE reads with MiXCR anew, one entry per CDR3 protein. TCRdb, rather than the study authors, made the V and J calls. This sample has some 350,000 distinct CDR3 sequences; under 9% occur once, and the top ten carry roughly 8%. Time point meaning: patch test 1, 2 weeks after DPC sensitization. Noted treatment: therapeutic diphenylcyclopropenone sensitization with weekly scalp DPC.

This TCR was sampled from a young woman with alopecia areata. Some clones in this sample may be carry-over from other donors' samples. Source: whole blood, taken in connection with sensitization to the hapten diphenylcyclopropenone (DPC). This sequence joins TRBV7-2 and TRBJ1-1; tentatively, D is TRBD1 (5 bases). CDR3 sequence: CASSLVLGPTAFF. The CDR3 nucleotides are TGTGCCAGCAGCTTAGTGCTGGGGCCTACAGCTTTCTTT.